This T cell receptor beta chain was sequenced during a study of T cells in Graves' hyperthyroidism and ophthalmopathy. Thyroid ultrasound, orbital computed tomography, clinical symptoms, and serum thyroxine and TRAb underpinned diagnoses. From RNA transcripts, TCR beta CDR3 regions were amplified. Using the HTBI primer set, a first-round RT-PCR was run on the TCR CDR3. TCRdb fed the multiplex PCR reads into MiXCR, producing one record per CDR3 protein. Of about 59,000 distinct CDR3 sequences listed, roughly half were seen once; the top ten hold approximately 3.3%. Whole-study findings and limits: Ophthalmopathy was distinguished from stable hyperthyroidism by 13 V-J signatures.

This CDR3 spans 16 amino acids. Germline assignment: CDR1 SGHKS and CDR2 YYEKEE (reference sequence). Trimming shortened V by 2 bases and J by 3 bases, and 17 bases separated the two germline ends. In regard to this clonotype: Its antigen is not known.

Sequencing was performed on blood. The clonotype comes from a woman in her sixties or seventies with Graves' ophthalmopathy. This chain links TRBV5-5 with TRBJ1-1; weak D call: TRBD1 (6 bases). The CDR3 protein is CASSFGVWRGYTEAFF. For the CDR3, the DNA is TGTGCCAGCAGCTTCGGAGTATGGAGGGGGTACACTGAAGCTTTCTTT. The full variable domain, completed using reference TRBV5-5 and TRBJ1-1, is DAGVTQSPTHLIKTRGQQVTLRCSPISGHKSVSWYQQVLGQGPQFIFQYYEKEERGRGNFPDRFSARQFPNYSSELNVNALLLGDSALYLCASSFGVWRGYTEAFFGQGTRLTVV.